Each of the 13 T cell receptor beta chains below was sequenced from the same sample in a study of blood T cell repertoires in COVID-19 (dated by TCRdb to 2020 to 2022). The library came from the immunoSEQ multiplex PCR assay. The immuneACCESS repertoire file appears here via TCRdb, limited to in-frame rearrangements. These files lack a portion of the clones; in checked studies, under half of the deficit traces to unresolved V genes, and the cause of the others is not known. In all, the sample holds about 220,000 clones, and approximately 80% of those were seen once. Of the sample, 10% to 15% falls within the top ten clones. The material sequenced was peripheral blood. These receptor sequences come from a human donor in a cohort sampled during active COVID-19.

The V and J genes are TRBV5-1 and TRBJ1-2, with D maybe TRBD1 (6 bases). Per germline, CDR1 SGHRS and CDR2 YFSETQ. V lost 0 bases, J lost 9 bases, and 15 bases lay in between. The CDR3 sequence is 14 residues long. The CDR3 spells CASSLDQGGRSYTF. The CDR3 DNA follows: TGCGCCAGCAGCTTGGACCAAGGGGGAAGGAGCTACACCTTC.

The sample holds a few counts of this clone. This rearrangement joins TRBV28 to TRBJ2-7; D is possibly TRBD1 (7 bases). Trimming stripped 7 bases from V and 5 bases from J, with 12 bases between. This CDR3 contains 12 residues. Germline assignment: CDR1 MDHEN and CDR2 SYDVKM. The DNA for the CDR3 is TGTGCCAGCAAGTCAGGGGGGCACGAGCAGTACTTC. This gives the protein CASKSGGHEQYF.

The genes are TRBV5-6 and TRBJ2-7, with D possibly matching TRBD2 (5 bases). The length of the CDR3 is 14 residues. CDR1 is SGHDT, CDR2 YYEEEE, per germline. Trimming took off 0 bases at V and 3 bases at J, with 10 bases between the two ends. CDR3 protein: CASSLAGNNYEQYF. The CDR3 nucleotides are TGTGCCAGCAGCTTGGCCGGGAATAACTACGAGCAGTACTTC.

The chain recombines TRBV7-6 with TRBJ2-1; TRBD1 matches 9 bases. With V trimmed by 5 bases and J by 0 bases, 5 bases remained unmatched. Looked up from germline, CDR1 is SGHVS and CDR2 is FNYEAQ. The CDR3 runs to 16 residues. DNA of the CDR3: TGTGCCAGCAGCCTTACAGGGGGCGCCTCCTACAATGAGCAGTTCTTC. The encoded protein is CASSLTGGASYNEQFF.

This chain links TRBV5-4 with TRBJ2-2; D ambiguous. V shed 2 bases and J shed 7 bases, with 9 bases lying between them. CDR3 length: 13 residues. Looked up from germline, CDR1 is SGHNT and CDR2 is YYREEE (reference sequence). In nucleotides, the CDR3 is TGTGCCAGCAGCTTCGCTAGTGACGGGGAGCTGTTTTTT. Encoded protein: CASSFASDGELFF.

The rearrangement uses TRBV6-5 and TRBJ2-1; 14 positions agree with TRBD2. The length of the CDR3 is 15 residues. The V gene's germline CDR1 is MNHEY and CDR2 SVGAGI. V trimming: 8 bases; J trimming: 9 bases; junction bases outside the gene matches: 9. The CDR3 DNA sequence: TGTGCCAGCCAGAAGGGACTAGCGGGAGCGGGTGAGCAGTTCTTC. This codes for CASQKGLAGAGEQFF.

The rearrangement uses TRBV2 and TRBJ1-2, with 7 bases aligning to TRBD1. Losses at the gene ends were 1 base for V and 4 bases for J; bases not matched to a gene: 3. The CDR3 extends over 14 amino acids. Germline loops: CDR1 SNHLY, CDR2 FYNNEI. The CDR3 loop reads CASSEGQGGYGYTF. CDR3 nucleotide sequence: TGTGCCAGCAGTGAAGGGCAGGGGGGCTATGGCTACACCTTC.

This chain uses TRBV24-1 with TRBJ1-2, with D possibly TRBD1 on 5 matching bases. Germline CDR1 KGHDR, CDR2 SFDVKD. Trimming removed 3 bases at V and 2 bases at J, with 18 bases between. The CDR3 length is 17 residues. CDR3 nucleotide sequence: TGTGCCACCAGTGATCGAACGGTCGGGGGATGGAACTATGGCTACACCTTC. Translation gives CATSDRTVGGWNYGYTF.

This rearrangement joins TRBV6-5 to TRBJ1-5; D remains unclear. Germline values: CDR1 MNHEY, CDR2 SVGAGI. V was shortened by 0 bases and J by 9 bases, with 6 bases between the two germline ends. This CDR3 region has 12 residues. CDR3 sequence reads: CASSYSGGPQHF. CDR3 nucleotides: TGTGCCAGCAGTTACTCAGGAGGGCCCCAGCATTTT.

The J gene is TRBJ2-7, the V gene TRBV28; 9 bases map to TRBD2. The CDR3 has 13 residues. Germline V lookup: CDR1 MDHEN, CDR2 SYDVKM. J was trimmed by 2 bases and V by 6 bases; bases with no gene match: 2. The CDR3 reads CASRLAGTYEQYF. DNA of the CDR3: TGTGCCAGCAGGCTAGCGGGAACCTACGAGCAGTACTTC.

This sequence joins TRBV5-4 and TRBJ1-1; D is ambiguous. The V and J ends lost 3 bases and 4 bases respectively, with 13 bases between them. CDR1 is SGHNT and CDR2 is YYREEE in the germline V gene (reference sequence). This CDR3 spans 14 amino acids. Here the CDR3 reads CASSSPRGSTEAFF. In nucleotides, the CDR3 is TGTGCCAGCAGCTCACCCCGGGGTAGCACTGAAGCTTTCTTT.

V usage is TRBV11-2 and J usage is TRBJ2-7; TRBD2 aligns across 7 bases. CDR3 length: 16 amino acids. V gave up 2 bases and J gave up 4 bases; unmatched junction bases: 11. The V gene's germline CDR1 is SGHAT and CDR2 FQNNGV. The CDR3 sequence is CASSLTLGEGHYEQYF. As DNA, the CDR3 is TGTGCCAGCAGCTTAACTCTTGGGGAGGGGCATTACGAGCAGTACTTC. Filled out from reference TRBV11-2 and TRBJ2-7, the complete variable domain reads EAGVAQSPRYKIIEKRQSVAFWCNPISGHATLYWYQQILGQGPKLLIQFQNNGVVDDSQLPKDRFSAERLKGVDSTLKIQPAKLEDSAVYLCASSLTLGEGHYEQYFGPGTRLTVT.

The genes are TRBV2 and TRBJ2-7, with a possible D match to TRBD2 (6 bases). The V and J ends lost 4 bases and 3 bases respectively, with 25 bases between them. In germline, CDR1 is SNHLY, CDR2 FYNNEI. CDR3 length equals 18 residues. CDR3 loop: CASSGPVKPTLGLYEQYF. In DNA form, the CDR3 reads TGTGCCAGCAGTGGACCAGTAAAGCCGACTCTGGGACTCTACGAGCAGTACTTC.